The 18 T cell receptor beta chains below all came from one sample that was sequenced in a study of T cell responses to AZD1222 COVID-19 vaccine. Sequencing was performed with immunoSEQ multiplex PCR; in TCRdb, only in-frame clones are kept and a portion is missing. Among about 100,000 clones listed, 80% to 90% were seen once. The sample in question was peripheral blood, obtained on day 0 of MenACWY control vaccination. These TCRs come from an adult in good health.

The chain uses TRBV5-4 and TRBJ2-7; 7 positions match TRBD1. The V segment lost 1 base and the J segment 5 bases; nucleotides outside the gene matches: 3. The CDR3 loop spans 13 amino acids. Germline V CDR1 and CDR2: SGHNT, YYREEE (reference sequence). The chain's CDR3 is CASSLKGADEQYF. CDR3 sequence (DNA): TGTGCCAGCAGCTTGAAGGGGGCGGACGAGCAGTACTTC.

This chain connects TRBV7-8 to TRBJ2-3; 10 bases line up with TRBD1. This CDR3 has 15 amino acids. Germline V CDR1 and CDR2: SGHVS, FQNEAQ. The trim removed 4 bases at V and 2 bases at J, leaving 3 bases unmatched. The CDR3 DNA sequence: TGTGCCAGCAGCTCCGGGACAGGGGACACAGATACGCAGTATTTT. Protein: CASSSGTGDTDTQYF.

The gene calls are TRBV5-1 and TRBJ2-3, with 9 positions matching TRBD1. J gave up 4 bases and V 4 bases, and 4 bases lay outside the gene matches. The CDR3 runs 14 residues. Germline CDR1 reads SGHRS; CDR2 reads YFSETQ. As DNA, the CDR3 is TGCGCCAGCAGCCAGGGACAGGGCCCAGATACGCAGTATTTT. Its protein is CASSQGQGPDTQYF.

This sequence joins TRBV19 and TRBJ1-6; 8 nucleotides line up with TRBD1. V dropped 2 bases and J dropped 9; count of bases not matched to a gene: 3. Germline V gene data show CDR1 as LNHDA and CDR2 as SQIVND (reference sequence). The CDR3 runs to 14 residues. CDR3: CASSITGGSSPLHF. CDR3 sequence (DNA): TGTGCCAGTAGTATAACAGGGGGAAGTTCACCCCTCCACTTT.

V gene TRBV9 combines with J gene TRBJ1-6; no clear D. Germline CDR1 reads SGDLS; CDR2 reads YYNGEE. Trimming removed 4 bases from V and 9 bases from J, with 11 bases in between. The CDR3 has 13 amino acids. The CDR3 nucleotides are TGTGCCAGCAGCTTCGGGGTTGGTTCACCCCTCCACTTT. It yields the protein CASSFGVGSPLHF.

This chain's CDR3 is CASHLAQDYGYTF. CDR3 nucleotides: TGTGCCAGCCACTTGGCGCAGGACTATGGCTACACCTTC. The rearrangement links TRBV5-8 to TRBJ1-2; D remains ambiguous. Germline values: CDR1 SGHTS, CDR2 YDEGEE. Trimming shortened V by 7 bases and J by 3 bases, and 13 bases separated the two germline ends. There are 13 residues in the CDR3.

V usage is TRBV19 and J usage is TRBJ1-1, with D maybe TRBD1 (6 bases). The CDR3 has 13 residues. CDR1 and CDR2 from the germline V gene are LNHDA and SQIVND (reference sequence). V was clipped by 3 bases and J by 4 bases, with 9 bases between them. The CDR3 spells CASSMGGGTEAFF. The CDR3 DNA follows: TGTGCCAGTAGTATGGGAGGGGGCACTGAAGCTTTCTTT.

The V gene is TRBV30, the J gene TRBJ1-6; no clear D gene. The germline gives CDR1 GTSNPN, CDR2 SVGIG (reference sequence). The length of the CDR3 is 16 residues. Trimming shortened V by 4 bases and J by 8 bases, and 21 bases separated the two germline ends. CDR3 nucleotide sequence: TGTGCCTGGACTACCCCCGGGTCTCCTGGGGATTCACCCCTCCACTTT. This encodes CAWTTPGSPGDSPLHF.

The J gene is TRBJ1-4, the V gene TRBV27, with 7 bases fitting TRBD1. Looked up from germline, CDR1 is MNHEY and CDR2 is SMNVEV (reference sequence). The CDR3 runs to 13 residues. The V gene end was trimmed by 5 bases and the J gene end by 5 bases; junction bases not matched to a gene: 2. CDR3 protein: CASSQDRNEKLFF. CDR3 DNA sequence: TGTGCCAGCAGTCAGGACAGGAATGAAAAACTGTTTTTT.

The J gene is TRBJ1-5, the V gene TRBV5-1; a possible D gene is TRBD1 (5 bases). V dropped 0 bases and J dropped 4 bases, with 8 bases sitting between them. The length of the CDR3 is 14 residues. Per germline, CDR1 SGHRS and CDR2 YFSETQ. The CDR3, as DNA: TGCGCCAGCAGCTTGGGGGGACCTAATCAGCCCCAGCATTTT. Protein product: CASSLGGPNQPQHF.

A single count supports this clone. The genes are TRBV6-5 and TRBJ2-7; D tentatively reads TRBD1 or TRBD2 (6 bases each). The germline CDR1 and CDR2 sequences are MNHEY and SVGAGI. V was trimmed by 5 bases and J by 0 bases, leaving 14 bases between them. The CDR3 sequence is 15 residues long. CDR3 bases: TGTGCCAGCAGTCCTGGGGGGCTGATCTCCTACGAGCAGTACTTC. Its translation: CASSPGGLISYEQYF.

V gene TRBV11-1 combines with J gene TRBJ2-7, with D possibly matching TRBD2 (6 bases). V lost 3 bases, J lost 5 bases, and 11 bases lay in between. CDR1 is SGHAT, CDR2 FQDESV, per germline (reference sequence). The CDR3 consists of 13 residues. The CDR3 region has the DNA TGTGCCAGCAGCTTGTCGGGGGTCCACGAGCAGTACTTC. It encodes CASSLSGVHEQYF.

The chain uses TRBV7-2 and TRBJ1-2, with D unclear. The CDR3 is made up of 14 amino acids. CDR1 SGHTA and CDR2 FQGNSA come from the germline V gene. Trimming stripped 3 bases from V and 1 base from J, with 9 bases between. CDR3 amino acids: CASSFPVHNYGYTF. CDR3 DNA sequence: TGTGCCAGCAGCTTCCCGGTACATAACTATGGCTACACCTTC.

This clone turned up a few times. The chain combines TRBV7-9 with TRBJ2-2; D possibly corresponds to TRBD2 (5 bases). Germline V lookup: CDR1 SEHNR, CDR2 FQNEAQ (reference sequence). CDR3 length: 15 amino acids. V lost 0 bases to trimming and J lost 7 bases, with 12 bases between them. The CDR3 DNA reads TGTGCCAGCAGCTTAGCGGGAGTAACGGTCGGGGAGCTGTTTTTT. Its translation: CASSLAGVTVGELFF.

The rearrangement links TRBV15 to TRBJ2-7, with unresolved D. CDR3 length: 13 amino acids. V shed 1 base and J shed 4 bases, with 8 bases lying between them. Per germline, CDR1 LNHNV and CDR2 YYDKDF (reference sequence). DNA for the CDR3: TGTGCCACCAGCAGAGTTGCGTTTTACGAGCAGTACTTC. Protein product: CATSRVAFYEQYF.

This clone was seen a single time. The J gene is TRBJ2-4, the V gene TRBV30; TRBD1 matches 10 bases. Germline CDR1 reads GTSNPN; CDR2 reads SVGIG (reference sequence). The CDR3 is made up of 14 amino acids. The V and J ends lost 2 bases and 6 bases, in that order; junction bases with no gene match: 4. For the CDR3, the DNA is TGTGCCTGGAGTCCGGGACAGGGGACAAACATTCAGTACTTC. Its translation is CAWSPGQGTNIQYF.

The chain recombines TRBV4-1 with TRBJ2-7; D is perhaps TRBD2 (6 bases). This CDR3 spans 14 amino acids. The germline V and J ends were trimmed by 4 bases and 3 bases, with 13 bases remaining between them. Germline loops: CDR1 MGHRA, CDR2 YSYEKL. The CDR3 protein is CASSPGWEVYEQYF. Written as DNA, the CDR3 is TGCGCCAGCAGCCCCGGATGGGAGGTCTACGAGCAGTACTTC.

The chain links TRBV4-3 to TRBJ1-2; D is uncertain. V was clipped by 0 bases and J by 7 bases, with 15 bases between them. The length of the CDR3 is 15 residues. Germline CDR1 reads LGHNA; CDR2 reads YSLEER. CDR3 in amino acids: CASSQEFAEALGYTF. The CDR3 region has the DNA TGCGCCAGCAGCCAAGAATTCGCGGAGGCCCTTGGCTACACCTTC.